Described below is a single T cell receptor beta chain sequence and its context. Its antigen is not known. The data are from a study of cytomegalovirus exposure and HLA in healthy donors. Broader study findings: Cytomegalovirus status, reportedly, was diagnosed with high specificity and sensitivity by the classifier. Investigators reported 164 TCR beta chains as tied to cytomegalovirus.

Produced via immunoSEQ multiplex PCR; TCRdb's table is partial and in-frame only. The sample consists of about 180,000 clones, about 85% of them appearing once. This clonotype was sampled from a man younger than 35 in good health and CMV-seropositive. The material sequenced was PBMCs.

The CDR3 sequence is CASSPPDRDPTHNEQFF. DNA for the CDR3: TGTGCCAGCAGCCCTCCCGACAGGGACCCTACTCACAATGAGCAGTTCTTC. The J gene is TRBJ2-1, the V gene TRBV7-9; 7 bases are a match to TRBD1. Looked up from germline, CDR1 is SEHNR and CDR2 is FQNEAQ (reference sequence). The CDR3 length is 17 residues. V dropped 5 bases and J dropped 5; count of bases not matched to a gene: 15. Complete variable domain (other parts from reference TRBV7-9 and TRBJ2-1): DTGVSQNPRHKITKRGQNVTFRCDPISEHNRLYWYRQTLGQGPEFLTYFQNEAQLEKSRLLSDRFSAERPKGSFSTLEIQRTEQGDSAMYLCASSPPDRDPTHNEQFFGPGTRLTVL.